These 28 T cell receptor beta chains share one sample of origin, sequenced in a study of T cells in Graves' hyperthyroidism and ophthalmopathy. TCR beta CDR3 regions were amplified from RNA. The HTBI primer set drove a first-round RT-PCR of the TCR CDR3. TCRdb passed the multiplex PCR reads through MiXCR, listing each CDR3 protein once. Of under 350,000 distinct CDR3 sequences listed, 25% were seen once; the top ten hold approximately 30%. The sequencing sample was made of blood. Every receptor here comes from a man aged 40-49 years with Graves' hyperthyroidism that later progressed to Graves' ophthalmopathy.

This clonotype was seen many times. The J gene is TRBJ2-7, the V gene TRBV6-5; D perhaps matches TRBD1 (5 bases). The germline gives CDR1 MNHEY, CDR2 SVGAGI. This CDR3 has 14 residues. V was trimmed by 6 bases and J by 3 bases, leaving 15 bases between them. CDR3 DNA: TGTGCCAGCAGCGTGGGGCCACCGGGCTACGAGCAGTACTTC. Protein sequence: CASSVGPPGYEQYF.

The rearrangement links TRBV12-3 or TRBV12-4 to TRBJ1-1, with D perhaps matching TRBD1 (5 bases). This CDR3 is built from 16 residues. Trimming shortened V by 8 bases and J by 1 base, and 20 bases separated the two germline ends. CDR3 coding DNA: TGTGCCAGCGGCCTCTTGGGGGGTAGGAAGAACACTGAAGCTTTCTTT. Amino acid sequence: CASGLLGGRKNTEAFF.

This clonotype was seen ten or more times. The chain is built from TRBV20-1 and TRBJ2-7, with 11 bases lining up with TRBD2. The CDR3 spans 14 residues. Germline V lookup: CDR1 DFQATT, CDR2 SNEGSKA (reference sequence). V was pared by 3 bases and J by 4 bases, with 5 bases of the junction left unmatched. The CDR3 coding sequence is TGCAGTGCTAGGACTAGCGGGACTCAGTACGAGCAGTACTTC. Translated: CSARTSGTQYEQYF.

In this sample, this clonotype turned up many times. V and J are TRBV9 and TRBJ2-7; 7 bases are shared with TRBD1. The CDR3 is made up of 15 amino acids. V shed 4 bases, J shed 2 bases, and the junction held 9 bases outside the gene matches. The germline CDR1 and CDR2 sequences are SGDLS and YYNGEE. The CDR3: CASSPRWDSTYEQYF. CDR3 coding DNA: TGTGCCAGCAGCCCTCGATGGGACAGTACCTACGAGCAGTACTTC.

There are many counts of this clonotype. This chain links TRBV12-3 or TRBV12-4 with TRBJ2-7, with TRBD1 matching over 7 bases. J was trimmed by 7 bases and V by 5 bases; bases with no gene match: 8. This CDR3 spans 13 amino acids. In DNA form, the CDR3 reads TGTGCCAGCAGTGGGACAGAGAACTATGAGCAGTACTTC. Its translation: CASSGTENYEQYF.

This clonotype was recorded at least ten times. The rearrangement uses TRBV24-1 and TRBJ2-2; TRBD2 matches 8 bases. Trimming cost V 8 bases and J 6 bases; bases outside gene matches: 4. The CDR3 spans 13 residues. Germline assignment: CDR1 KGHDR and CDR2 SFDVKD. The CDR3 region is CATTSGSAGELFF. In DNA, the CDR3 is TGTGCCACCACCAGCGGGAGCGCCGGGGAGCTGTTTTTT.

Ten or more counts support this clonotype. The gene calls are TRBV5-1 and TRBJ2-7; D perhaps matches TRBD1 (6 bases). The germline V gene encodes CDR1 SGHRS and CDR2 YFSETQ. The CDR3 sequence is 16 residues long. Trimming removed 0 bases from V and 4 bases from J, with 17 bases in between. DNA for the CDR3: TGCGCCAGCAGCTTGGTCGTGGGGGCAGGAGAGTACGAGCAGTACTTC. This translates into CASSLVVGAGEYEQYF.

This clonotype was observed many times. CDR3 loop: CASSNGLHEQYF. The CDR3 bases are TGTGCCAGCTCTAACGGGCTCCACGAGCAGTACTTC. The rearrangement uses TRBV4-2 and TRBJ2-7; the D is unclear. The CDR3 is 12 amino acids. Germline CDR1 LGHNA, CDR2 YNFKEQ. The ends were cut back, 8 bases at V and 5 bases at J, with 13 bases in the middle.

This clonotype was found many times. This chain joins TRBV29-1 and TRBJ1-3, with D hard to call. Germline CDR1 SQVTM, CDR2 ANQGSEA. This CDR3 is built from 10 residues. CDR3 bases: TGCGGGGTCGCTGGAAACACCATATATTTT. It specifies CGVAGNTIYF.

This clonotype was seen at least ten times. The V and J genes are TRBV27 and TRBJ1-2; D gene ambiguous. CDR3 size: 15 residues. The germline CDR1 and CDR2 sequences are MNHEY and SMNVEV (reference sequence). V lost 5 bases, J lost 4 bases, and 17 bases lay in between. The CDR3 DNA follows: TGTGCCAGCAGTCTCTCTTCGGGCGGGATCTATGGCTACACCTTC. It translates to CASSLSSGGIYGYTF.

The DNA for the CDR3 is TGTGCCAGCAGGAGAGGGGGTCGGGGGGAGACCCAGTACTTC. It encodes CASRRGGRGETQYF. This sequence joins TRBV7-2 and TRBJ2-5; either TRBD1 or TRBD2 may supply D (6 bases each). CDR1 is SGHTA, CDR2 FQGNSA, per germline. The CDR3 has 14 residues. Trimming shortened V by 6 bases and J by 5 bases, and 16 bases separated the two germline ends.

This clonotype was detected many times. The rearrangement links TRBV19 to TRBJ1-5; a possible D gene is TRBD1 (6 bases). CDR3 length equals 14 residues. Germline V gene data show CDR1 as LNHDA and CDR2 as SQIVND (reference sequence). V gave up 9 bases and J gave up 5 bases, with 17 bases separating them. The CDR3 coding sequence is TGTGCCAGCACGGGACATCGAGAATATCAGCCCCAGCATTTT. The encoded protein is CASTGHREYQPQHF. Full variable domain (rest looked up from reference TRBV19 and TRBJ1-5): DGGITQSPKYLFRKEGQNVTLSCEQNLNHDAMYWYRQDPGQGLRLIYYSQIVNDFQKGDIAEGYSVSREKKESFPLTVTSAQKNPTAFYLCASTGHREYQPQHFGDGTRLSIL.

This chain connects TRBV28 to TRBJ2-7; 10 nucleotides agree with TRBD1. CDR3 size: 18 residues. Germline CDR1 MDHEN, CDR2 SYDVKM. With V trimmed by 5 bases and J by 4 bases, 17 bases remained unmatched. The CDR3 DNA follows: TGTGCCAGCAGTCTCTGGTCTTTAGACAGGGGGCCGGGTTACGAGCAGTACTTC. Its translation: CASSLWSLDRGPGYEQYF.

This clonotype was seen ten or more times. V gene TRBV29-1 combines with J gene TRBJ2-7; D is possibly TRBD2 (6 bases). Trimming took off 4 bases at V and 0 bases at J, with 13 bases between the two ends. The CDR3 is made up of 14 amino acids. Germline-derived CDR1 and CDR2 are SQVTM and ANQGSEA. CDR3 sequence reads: CSVGAGLLSYEQYF. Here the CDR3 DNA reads TGCAGCGTTGGGGCGGGACTCCTCTCCTACGAGCAGTACTTC.

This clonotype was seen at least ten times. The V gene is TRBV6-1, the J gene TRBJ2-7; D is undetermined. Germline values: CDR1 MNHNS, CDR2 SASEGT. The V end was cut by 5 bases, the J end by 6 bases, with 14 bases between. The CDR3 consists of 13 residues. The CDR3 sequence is CASSKNPGVEQYF. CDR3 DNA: TGTGCCAGCAGTAAGAACCCGGGCGTCGAGCAGTACTTC.

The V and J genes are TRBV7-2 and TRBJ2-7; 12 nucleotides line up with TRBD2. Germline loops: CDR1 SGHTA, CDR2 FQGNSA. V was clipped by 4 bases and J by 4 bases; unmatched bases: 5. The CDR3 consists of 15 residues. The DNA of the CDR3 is TGTGCCAGCAGCTGGACTAGCGGGAAGGGGTACGAGCAGTACTTC. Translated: CASSWTSGKGYEQYF.

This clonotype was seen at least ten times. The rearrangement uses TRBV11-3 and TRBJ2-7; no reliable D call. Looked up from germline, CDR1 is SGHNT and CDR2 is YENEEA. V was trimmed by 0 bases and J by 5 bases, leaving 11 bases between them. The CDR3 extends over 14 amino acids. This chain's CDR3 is CASSLEEIPNEQYF. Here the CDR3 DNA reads TGTGCCAGCAGCTTAGAAGAAATCCCCAACGAGCAGTACTTC.

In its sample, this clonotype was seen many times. CDR3 loop: CASRFGQGPYEQYF. The CDR3 coding sequence is TGTGCCAGCAGGTTCGGACAGGGACCCTACGAGCAGTACTTC. This chain joins TRBV6-5 and TRBJ2-7; TRBD1 matches at 8 bases. Germline values: CDR1 MNHEY, CDR2 SVGAGI. The CDR3 is 14 amino acids. Trimming took 6 bases from V and 2 from J; bases not matched to a gene: 6.

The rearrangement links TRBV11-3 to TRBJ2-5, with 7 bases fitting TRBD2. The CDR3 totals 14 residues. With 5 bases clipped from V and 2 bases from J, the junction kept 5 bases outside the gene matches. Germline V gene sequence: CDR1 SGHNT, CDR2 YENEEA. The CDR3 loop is CASSPGTKQETQYF. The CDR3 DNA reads TGTGCCAGCAGCCCCGGGACTAAACAAGAGACCCAGTACTTC.

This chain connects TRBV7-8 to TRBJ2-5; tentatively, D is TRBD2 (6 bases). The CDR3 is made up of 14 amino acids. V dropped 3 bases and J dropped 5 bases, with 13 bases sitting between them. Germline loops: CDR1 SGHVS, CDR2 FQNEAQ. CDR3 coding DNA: TGTGCCAGCAGCTTCGCGGGGCTGCATGAGACCCAGTACTTC. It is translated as CASSFAGLHETQYF.

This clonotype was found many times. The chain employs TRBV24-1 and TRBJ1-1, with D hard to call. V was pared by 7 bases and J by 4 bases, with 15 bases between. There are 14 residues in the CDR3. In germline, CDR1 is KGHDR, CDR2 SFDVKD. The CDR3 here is CATSRGGRGTEAFF. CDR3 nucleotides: TGTGCCACCAGCCGCGGCGGCCGTGGCACTGAAGCTTTCTTT.

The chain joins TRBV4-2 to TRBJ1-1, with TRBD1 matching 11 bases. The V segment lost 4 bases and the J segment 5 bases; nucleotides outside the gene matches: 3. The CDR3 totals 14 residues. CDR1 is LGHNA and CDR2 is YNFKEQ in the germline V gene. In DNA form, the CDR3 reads TGTGCCAGCAGCCCGGACAGGGGGCTAACTGAAGCTTTCTTT. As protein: CASSPDRGLTEAFF.

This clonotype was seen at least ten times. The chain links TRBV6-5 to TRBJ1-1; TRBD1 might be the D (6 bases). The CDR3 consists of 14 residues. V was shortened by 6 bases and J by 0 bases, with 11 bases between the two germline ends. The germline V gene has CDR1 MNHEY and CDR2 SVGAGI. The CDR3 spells CASRPGALNTEAFF. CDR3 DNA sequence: TGTGCCAGCAGACCAGGGGCCCTGAACACTGAAGCTTTCTTT.

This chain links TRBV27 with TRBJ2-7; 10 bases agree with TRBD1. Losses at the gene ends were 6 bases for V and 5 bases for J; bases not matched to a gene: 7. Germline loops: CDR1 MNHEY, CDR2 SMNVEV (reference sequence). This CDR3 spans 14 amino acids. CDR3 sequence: CASRPGQGSHEQYF. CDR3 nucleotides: TGTGCCAGCAGGCCGGGACAGGGGTCACACGAGCAGTACTTC.

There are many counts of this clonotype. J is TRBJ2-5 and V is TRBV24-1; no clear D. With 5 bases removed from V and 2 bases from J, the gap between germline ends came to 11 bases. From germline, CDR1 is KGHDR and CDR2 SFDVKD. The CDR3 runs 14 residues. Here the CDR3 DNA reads TGTGCCACCAGTGGACCGGGCAGACAAGAGACCCAGTACTTC. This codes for CATSGPGRQETQYF.

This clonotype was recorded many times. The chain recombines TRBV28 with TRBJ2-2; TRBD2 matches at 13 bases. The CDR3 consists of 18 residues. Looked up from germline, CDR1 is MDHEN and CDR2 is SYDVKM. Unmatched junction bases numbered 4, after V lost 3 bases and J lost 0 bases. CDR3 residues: CASSLPGLAGPNTGELFF. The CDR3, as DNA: TGTGCCAGCAGTTTGCCGGGACTAGCGGGACCGAACACCGGGGAGCTGTTTTTT.

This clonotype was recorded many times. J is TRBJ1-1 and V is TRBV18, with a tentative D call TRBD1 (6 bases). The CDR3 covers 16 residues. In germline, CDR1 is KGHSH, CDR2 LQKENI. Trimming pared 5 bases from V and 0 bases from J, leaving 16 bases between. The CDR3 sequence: CASSFPSDSLNTEAFF. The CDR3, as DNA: TGTGCCAGCTCATTCCCATCGGACAGCCTGAACACTGAAGCTTTCTTT.

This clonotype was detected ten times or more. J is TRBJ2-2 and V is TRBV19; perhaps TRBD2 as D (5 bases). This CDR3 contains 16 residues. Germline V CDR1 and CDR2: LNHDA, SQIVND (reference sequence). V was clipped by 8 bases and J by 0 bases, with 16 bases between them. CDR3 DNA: TGTGCCAGTCGGTACGGAGGCTGGCCGAACACCGGGGAGCTGTTTTTT. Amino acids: CASRYGGWPNTGELFF.